This TCR beta chain was captured by sequencing in a study of T cells in Graves' hyperthyroidism and ophthalmopathy. The length of the CDR3 is 14 residues. Trimming cost V 2 bases and J 5 bases, with 12 bases left between them. Germline assignment: CDR1 MNHNS and CDR2 SASEGT. The source material, RNA transcripts, was used to amplify TCR beta CDR3 regions. First-round RT-PCR with HTBI primers amplified the TCR CDR3 region. MiXCR was run by TCRdb on the multiplex PCR reads, yielding one entry per CDR3 protein. The top ten hold about 30% of the sample, which has about 280,000 distinct CDR3 sequences, less than 30% seen once. Exclusion of patients followed from uncontrolled infection, other autoimmune disease, pregnancy or lactation. The blood sample predates any ophthalmopathy symptoms, coming from first hyperthyroidism diagnosis. Comments on this clonotype: Its antigen is as yet unknown.

Notes on the study in general: A model of 13 V-J features distinguished ophthalmopathy from stable hyperthyroidism.

The TCR sequence derives from a man aged 35 to 55 with Graves' hyperthyroidism that later progressed to Graves' ophthalmopathy. Sample: blood. V is TRBV6-1 and J is TRBJ1-1; D remains ambiguous. Written as DNA, the CDR3 is TGTGCCAGCAGTGAACATCTGGGGTGGACTGAAGCTTTCTTT. It is translated as CASSEHLGWTEAFF.